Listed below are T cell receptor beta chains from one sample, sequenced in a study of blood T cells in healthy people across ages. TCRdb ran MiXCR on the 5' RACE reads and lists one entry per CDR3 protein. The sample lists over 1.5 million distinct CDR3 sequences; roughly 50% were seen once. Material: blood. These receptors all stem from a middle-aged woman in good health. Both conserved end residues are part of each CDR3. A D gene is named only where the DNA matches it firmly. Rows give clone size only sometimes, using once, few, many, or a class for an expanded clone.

TGTGCCAGCAGCTTTGGAGCGCCCTCCTACGAGCAGTACTTC,CASSFGAPSYEQYF,TRBJ2-7,NA,NA,TRBV11-2
TGTGCCAGCAGCTTTCAGCGGGGAAAGACCCAGTACTTC,CASSFQRGKTQYF,TRBJ2-5,NA,TRBD2,TRBV7-3
TGTGCCAGCAATCCCGGGGCAGGGAGGGACTATGGCTACACCTTC,CASNPGAGRDYGYTF,TRBJ1-2,NA,NA,TRBV28
TGTGCCAGCAGCGACTCTTCGGAGGGGAAAGTCTACGAGCAGTACTTC,CASSDSSEGKVYEQYF,TRBJ2-7,NA,NA,TRBV11-3
TGCGCCAGCAGCCAGGGTAGCGGGGGGATTGACAATGAGCAGTTCTTC,CASSQGSGGIDNEQFF,TRBJ2-1,NA,TRBD2,TRBV4-3
TGTGCCAGCAGCTTAACCGGGACAGGGGGGTCACCCCTCCACTTT,CASSLTGTGGSPLHF,TRBJ1-6,NA,TRBD1,TRBV7-2
TGTGCCAGCAGCGGGACGTCGGGGGCAGTCTACGAGCAGTACTTC,CASSGTSGAVYEQYF,TRBJ2-7,NA,NA,TRBV6-1
TGCGCCAGCAGCTCGCTACAGGGTAATGGCTACACCTTC,CASSSLQGNGYTF,TRBJ1-2,NA,NA,TRBV5-1
TGTGCCAGCAGTTACTCGCGTGACAGGGCGTACAATGAGCAGTTCTTC,CASSYSRDRAYNEQFF,TRBJ2-1,few,TRBD1,TRBV6-6
TGTGCCATCAGTGCCGGGGGGAGCCCCTATGGCTACACCTTC,CAISAGGSPYGYTF,TRBJ1-2,NA,NA,TRBV10-3
TGCGCCAGCAGTCCTCTAGCGTCCTACGAGCAGTACTTC,CASSPLASYEQYF,TRBJ2-7,few,NA,TRBV4-1
TGTGCCAGCGGGGCTCCGATTATGAACACTGAAGCTTTCTTT,CASGAPIMNTEAFF,TRBJ1-1,NA,NA,TRBV9
TGCAGCGCGAAGACAGGGTCGGATAACATTCAGTACTTC,CSAKTGSDNIQYF,TRBJ2-4,NA,TRBD1,TRBV29-1
TGTGCCAGCAGCTATGGCTCCCTAGCCAAAAACATTCAGTACTTC,CASSYGSLAKNIQYF,TRBJ2-4,NA,NA,TRBV13
TGTGCCAGCAGCTTACAGGGGGCAGGGGAGACCCAGTTCTTC,CASSLQGAGETQFF,TRBJ2-1,once,TRBD1,TRBV7-9
TGTGCCAGCAGCTCCCTAGGGGGTTCGGAGACCCAGTACTTC,CASSSLGGSETQYF,TRBJ2-5,few,NA,TRBV13
TGTGCCAGCAGTGAAGGTCTAGCGGGGGGTCACGAGCAGTACTTC,CASSEGLAGGHEQYF,TRBJ2-7,NA,TRBD2,TRBV6-1
TGTGCCAGCATCCCAGACCAGGGGGATGGCTACACCTTC,CASIPDQGDGYTF,TRBJ1-2,few,TRBD1,TRBV7-9
TGCGCCAGCAGGGGGCTAGGAAACTACGAGCAGTACTTC,CASRGLGNYEQYF,TRBJ2-7,NA,NA,TRBV4-1
TGTGCCAGCAGGGGGACAGGGTCTTTGGCAGATACGCAGTATTTT,CASRGTGSLADTQYF,TRBJ2-3,NA,TRBD1,TRBV2
TGTGCCAGCAGTGCCGACAGTGGGGAGACCCAGTACTTC,CASSADSGETQYF,TRBJ2-5,NA,NA,TRBV6-1
TGTGCCAGCAGTTTCCCCCCAGGGGTGATGGCCTACGAGCAGTACTTC,CASSFPPGVMAYEQYF,TRBJ2-7,NA,NA,TRBV28
TGCGCCAGCAGCCAACCCCCGGGACTAGCGGGGACGGGGAATGAGCAGTTCTTC,CASSQPPGLAGTGNEQFF,TRBJ2-1,NA,TRBD2,TRBV4-1
TGTGCCAGCAGTCGTCAAGGACAGTACAGAACGAATGGCTACACCTTC,CASSRQGQYRTNGYTF,TRBJ1-2,few,NA,TRBV28
TGTGCCAGCAGCGAGACGGGACAGGGGGTAGGGGACAATGAGCAGTTCTTC,CASSETGQGVGDNEQFF,TRBJ2-1,NA,TRBD1,TRBV6-1
TGCAGTGCTAGAGATCGGAGCGGGGGGACAACCTACAATGAGCAGTTCTTC,CSARDRSGGTTYNEQFF,TRBJ2-1,NA,TRBD2,TRBV20-1
TGCGCCAGCAGCGTTGACAGCCTGAATGAAGCTTTCTTT,CASSVDSLNEAFF,TRBJ1-1,NA,NA,TRBV5-1
TGCAGTGCTACCCCGGGACAGGGCGTTTACGAGCAGTACTTC,CSATPGQGVYEQYF,TRBJ2-7,NA,TRBD1,TRBV20-1
TGTGCTAGTGGTGCCGGGACTACAGGAGAGACCCAGTACTTC,CASGAGTTGETQYF,TRBJ2-5,NA,TRBD2,TRBV12-5
TGTGCCAGCAGCTTGTTGGATCGGCCCCGGGTTCAAGATACGCAGTATTTT,CASSLLDRPRVQDTQYF,TRBJ2-3,NA,NA,TRBV5-6
TGCGCCAGCAGCTCGGTACAAGGGGAAGGTGGGGCCAACGTCCTGACTTTC,CASSSVQGEGGANVLTF,TRBJ2-6,few,NA,TRBV5-1
TGTGCCAGCAGCTTGGCTGGAGGGAGTGACAATGAGCAGTTCTTC,CASSLAGGSDNEQFF,TRBJ2-1,NA,NA,TRBV5-5
TGTGCCAGCAGTTCTCTCAGCGGGGTGTACAATGAGCAGTTCTTC,CASSSLSGVYNEQFF,TRBJ2-1,NA,TRBD2,TRBV27
TGCGCCAGCAGCGAAGGTGGCGGGGGTGCCTACGAGCAGTACTTC,CASSEGGGGAYEQYF,TRBJ2-7,NA,TRBD2,TRBV4-3
TGTGCCAGCAGTCCTACGACAGGGGTCGGCTACACCTTC,CASSPTTGVGYTF,TRBJ1-2,NA,TRBD1,TRBV6-2/TRBV6-3
TGTGCCAGCAGCGTAGAGACAGCCCCCGGGGAGCAGTTCTTC,CASSVETAPGEQFF,TRBJ2-1,few,NA,TRBV9
TGTGCCAGCAAGTCCGGGACGGTAACTAATGAAAAACTGTTTTTT,CASKSGTVTNEKLFF,TRBJ1-4,NA,NA,TRBV7-2
TGTGCCAGCAGCGCCCCGAGTAGGTATGGCTACACCTTC,CASSAPSRYGYTF,TRBJ1-2,NA,NA,TRBV9
TGTGCCAGCAGCAAAAAGTCAGTCAATGTGGGTGACATTCAGTACTTC,CASSKKSVNVGDIQYF,TRBJ2-4,few,NA,TRBV21-1
TGTGCCAGCAGCCCCCACAGGGCGAATTCACCCCTCCACTTT,CASSPHRANSPLHF,TRBJ1-6,NA,NA,TRBV12-3/TRBV12-4
TGCGCCACAGCCTGGGACACCAATGAGCAGTTCTTC,CATAWDTNEQFF,TRBJ2-1,NA,NA,TRBV5-1
TGTGCCAGCAGCCCCTGGAGGGGGGGGAACACTGAAGCTTTCTTT,CASSPWRGGNTEAFF,TRBJ1-1,NA,NA,TRBV5-8
TGTGCCAGCAGCGATGGTGTTGGGAACTATGGCTACACCTTC,CASSDGVGNYGYTF,TRBJ1-2,NA,NA,TRBV9
TGTGCCAGCAGCGCTACGGACAGCTACAATGAGCAGTTCTTC,CASSATDSYNEQFF,TRBJ2-1,NA,NA,TRBV11-3
TGCAGTGCTGTAACCGGGACTAGCGGCTCCTACAATGAGCAGTTCTTC,CSAVTGTSGSYNEQFF,TRBJ2-1,few,TRBD2,TRBV20-1
TGTGCCAGCAGCGTGTCACAGGGGGCCGGGCTTGATGGCTACACCTTC,CASSVSQGAGLDGYTF,TRBJ1-2,NA,TRBD1,TRBV7-9
TGCAGTGCTAGAGAAGGACAGGCGACCTATGGCTACACCTTC,CSAREGQATYGYTF,TRBJ1-2,NA,TRBD1,TRBV20-1
TGTGCCAGCAGCTTAGGTCTGAGCGGGGGCAGCTCCTACAATGAGCAGTTCTTC,CASSLGLSGGSSYNEQFF,TRBJ2-1,once,TRBD2,TRBV11-2
TGTGCCAGCAGCTGGGGGGACAGGGCGAATCAGCCCCAGCATTTT,CASSWGDRANQPQHF,TRBJ1-5,NA,TRBD1,TRBV5-6
TGCAGTGCTAGACCCAGCGGGGGGGCTACGGGTGAGCAGTTCTTC,CSARPSGGATGEQFF,TRBJ2-1,NA,TRBD2,TRBV20-1
TGTGCCAGCAGCCGGGGAACAGATCGAACCACTGGACTAGCGGGGGGGAGGACCTACAATGAGCAGTACTTC,CASSRGTDRTTGLAGGRTYNEQYF,TRBJ2-5,NA,TRBD2,TRBV6-1
TGTGCCAGTCGGGCAGAACTCTATAATTCACCCCTCCACTTT,CASRAELYNSPLHF,TRBJ1-6,NA,NA,TRBV4-2
TGTGCCAGCACTAGCGGAGGGGGCTCCTACGAGCAGTACTTC,CASTSGGGSYEQYF,TRBJ2-7,few,NA,TRBV28
TGTGCCAGCAGCCAATATCCGGGACAAATTGCCTCTGGGGCCAACGTCCTGACTTTC,CASSQYPGQIASGANVLTF,TRBJ2-6,NA,NA,TRBV14
TGTGCCAGCAGCTTAGACCGGGAAGTGACCCAGTACTTC,CASSLDREVTQYF,TRBJ2-5,few,NA,TRBV11-2
TGTGCCAGCAGTTACTCGAGCCCGGGCAACTACGAGCAGTACTTC,CASSYSSPGNYEQYF,TRBJ2-7,NA,NA,TRBV6-2/TRBV6-3
TGTGCCAGCAACCGCCCTATCGGGGGAGCTAACTATGGCTACACCTTC,CASNRPIGGANYGYTF,TRBJ1-2,NA,NA,TRBV27
TGTGCCACCAGCAGACCCGGGCGGGGCAATGAGCAGTTCTTC,CATSRPGRGNEQFF,TRBJ2-1,NA,NA,TRBV15
TGTGCCAGCAGCTTTCCGGGACAGATTAATGAAAAACTGTTTTTT,CASSFPGQINEKLFF,TRBJ1-4,NA,TRBD1,TRBV4-2